Described below is a single TCR beta chain sequence and its context. The antigen it binds to is not known. No base quality information exists; no much larger clone differs at one position. Unmatched junction bases come to 2, with V trimmed by 5 bases and J by 1 base. CDR1 and CDR2 were assigned from the germline V gene (reference sequence) as LNHDA and SQIVND. There are 14 amino acids in the CDR3, from cysteine to phenylalanine inclusive. Only CDR3 DNA is held: 42 bases, read in frame from base 1. Reading the label with the study, this specimen's time point is: roughly 2 years on ibrutinib. For TCR beta library preparation, approximately 2.2 micrograms of genomic DNA were isolated from cryopreserved PBMCs. High-throughput TCR beta sequencing was performed on longitudinal blood samples from CLL patients receiving ibrutinib monotherapy. Patients were enrolled in a phase 2 open-label single-center ibrutinib monotherapy trial.

The goal of deep resolution MiSeq sequencing was a depth between 1 in 1 million and 1 in 200,000 T cells, and coverage averaged 10x per clonotype. TCR beta libraries were generated with the immunoSEQ hsTCRB Kit. Under the source paper's analysis protocol: ImmunoSEQ Data Assistant and ImmunoSEQ Analyzer were used for data analysis, and V, D and J genes were assigned according to IMGT definitions. Clonality, with values ranging from 0 to 1, was calculated as one minus the normalized Shannon entropy of productive rearrangement frequencies. Public clonotype analysis was restricted to overrepresented clonotypes comprising at least 0.05% of each patient's repertoire. Repertoires from some 14 age-matched healthy donors in immuneACCESS were used as clonality controls. Held by TCRdb, this immuneACCESS table contains in-frame sequences only and omits some clones. Under half of the omission traces to an unresolved V gene where checked; the cause of the rest is unknown. The DNA was the basis for D and trimming; V, J and clone size are from that table. The sample data list about 130,000 clones, and approximately 85% of these were observed just once. In total, the top ten clones hold roughly 2% of the sample.

These data come from a study of cytotoxic CD8 clonotypes in ibrutinib-treated CLL listed by TCRdb under 2021. The study in broad terms: The cohort was composed of roughly ten relapsed/refractory and roughly 15 treatment-naive patients; IGHV unmutated status was identified in about 17 patients. Partial responses were observed in about 24 patients and complete responses in 2; after a median follow-up of roughly 62 months, remission was maintained in roughly 14 patients and progression was observed in approximately 12. Response samples were taken after a median of 12 months on treatment, ranging from about 6 to 40 months. On average, each sample yielded about 250,000 productive templates and 80,000 to 95,000 productive rearrangements. Longitudinal samples were obtainable from about 30% of the roughly 90 participants in the trial. Cryopreserved peripheral blood mononuclear cells were obtained before treatment, at response, and at either sustained remission or disease progression. All remission and progressive disease samples were collected while patients were still receiving ibrutinib. Results the study describes overall, beyond this receptor: Public clonotypes were found to be uncommon and were observed to contract or remain stable during treatment; the increase in clonality was shown to reflect expansion of private clonotypes at ibrutinib response. Clonality rose at ibrutinib response, remained stable during sustained remission, and dropped back toward baseline at progression. Baseline clonality was found to be higher than that of age-matched healthy donors and was strongly correlated with circulating CD8+ T-cell counts. Sampling times were not matched between patients in sustained remission and patients whose disease was progressing, and lymph node repertoires were not examined.

This chain joins TRBV19 to TRBJ2-7; 10 middle bases align to TRBD2. The specimen comprised PBMCs, sampled after 24 months of ibrutinib treatment. The sequence came from a human donor with chronic lymphocytic leukemia. The sequence in DNA is TGTGCCAGTAGTGTGACTAGCGGGTCCTACGAGCAGTACTTC. Translation gives CASSVTSGSYEQYF.